One and the same sample provided the 9 T cell receptor beta chains below, sequenced in a study of cytomegalovirus exposure and HLA in healthy donors. Vbeta (60) and Jbeta (13) primers were used in the PCR. Produced via immunoSEQ multiplex PCR; TCRdb's table is partial and in-frame only. The data show some 84,000 clones, 77% seen once. The material sequenced was PBMCs. These receptor sequences come from a boy between 10 and 17 years old in good health and CMV-seronegative.

Only a few counts were recorded for this clone. The chain combines TRBV29-1 with TRBJ2-5, with TRBD2 matching over 7 bases. Looked up from germline, CDR1 is SQVTM and CDR2 is ANQGSEA. CDR3 size: 13 residues. The ends lost 3 bases at V and 5 bases at J; junction bases unmatched: 6. The CDR3 reads CSVESGGRETQYF. The CDR3, as DNA: TGCAGCGTTGAGTCGGGAGGTAGGGAGACCCAGTACTTC. The variable domain in full, completed from reference TRBV29-1 and TRBJ2-5, reads SAVISQKPSRDICQRGTSLTIQCQVDSQVTMMFWYRQQPGQSLTLIATANQGSEATYESGFVIDKFPISRPNLTFSTLTVSNMSPEDSSIYLCSVESGGRETQYFGPGTRLLVL.

A single count supports this clone. The genes are TRBV9 and TRBJ2-7; the D is unclear. The CDR3 length is 13 residues. Trimming left V 0 bases short and J 2 bases short, with 6 bases between. Germline CDR1 and CDR2: SGDLS and YYNGEE. The CDR3 loop reads CASSVVPTYEQYF. The CDR3 DNA reads TGTGCCAGCAGCGTAGTACCTACCTACGAGCAGTACTTC.

The chain is built from TRBV7-7 and TRBJ2-3, with D perhaps matching TRBD2 (6 bases). Germline values: CDR1 SSHAT, CDR2 FNYEAQ (reference sequence). The CDR3 has 15 residues. The V end lost 5 bases, the J end lost 4 bases, and 16 bases lay between the germline ends. In DNA form, the CDR3 reads TGTGCCAGCAGCATCGGGACCGGGAGCGCAGATACGCAGTATTTT. This encodes CASSIGTGSADTQYF.

The chain carries TRBV5-1 and TRBJ2-7; TRBD2 aligns across 7 bases. The germline gives CDR1 SGHRS, CDR2 YFSETQ. The V gene end was trimmed by 4 bases and the J gene end by 0 bases; junction bases not matched to a gene: 4. CDR3 length: 14 residues. CDR3 nucleotides: TGCGCCAGCAGCGGGGGAGGGAGCTCCTACGAGCAGTACTTC. It specifies CASSGGGSSYEQYF. Together with reference TRBV5-1 and TRBJ2-7, the CDR3 gives the full variable domain: KAGVTQTPRYLIKTRGQQVTLSCSPISGHRSVSWYQQTPGQGLQFLFEYFSETQRNKGNFPGRFSGRQFSNSRSEMNVSTLELGDSALYLCASSGGGSSYEQYFGPGTRLTVT.

This clone was found a few times. The chain recombines TRBV11-2 with TRBJ2-7, with 8 bases that match TRBD1. CDR1 and CDR2 from the germline V gene are SGHAT and FQNNGV. This CDR3 region has 14 residues. The ends lost 2 bases at V and 5 bases at J; junction bases unmatched: 5. CDR3 loop: CASSLQGASDEQYF. The CDR3 DNA follows: TGTGCCAGCAGCTTACAGGGGGCAAGCGACGAGCAGTACTTC. Full variable domain (outside the CDR3, taken from reference TRBV11-2 and TRBJ2-7): EAGVAQSPRYKIIEKRQSVAFWCNPISGHATLYWYQQILGQGPKLLIQFQNNGVVDDSQLPKDRFSAERLKGVDSTLKIQPAKLEDSAVYLCASSLQGASDEQYFGPGTRLTVT.

This chain uses TRBV30 with TRBJ2-2, with 7 bases matching TRBD2. J lost 4 bases, V lost 1 base, and 15 bases had no gene match. The CDR3 covers 18 residues. Germline V lookup: CDR1 GTSNPN, CDR2 SVGIG (reference sequence). The CDR3 is CAWSATSGRELGTGELFF. CDR3 nucleotides: TGTGCCTGGAGTGCCACTTCGGGGAGGGAACTAGGCACCGGGGAGCTGTTTTTT.

The sample holds one count of this clone. The chain uses TRBV9 and TRBJ2-3; possibly TRBD2 for D (6 bases). Trimming pared 2 bases from V and 0 bases from J, leaving 10 bases between. Germline lookup yields CDR1 SGDLS and CDR2 YYNGEE. The CDR3 has 15 amino acids. This CDR3 is CASSVTGRSTDTQYF. The CDR3 region has the DNA TGTGCCAGCAGCGTTACCGGGAGAAGCACAGATACGCAGTATTTT.

This chain links TRBV19 with TRBJ1-1; D may be TRBD1 (6 bases). The germline V gene encodes CDR1 LNHDA and CDR2 SQIVND (reference sequence). Between the trimmed V and J ends, which lost 7 bases and 5 bases, there was a span of 14 bases. The CDR3 totals 13 residues. DNA for the CDR3: TGTGCCAGTAACATGGGGGCGAGTACTGAAGCTTTCTTT. Residues: CASNMGASTEAFF.

This clone occurred a few times. J is TRBJ2-6 and V is TRBV14; unclear D gene. The CDR3 consists of 9 residues. Trimming shortened V by 3 bases and J by 16 bases, and 4 bases separated the two germline ends. Germline V CDR1 and CDR2: SGHDN, FVKESK. The CDR3: CASSHPLTF. DNA for the CDR3: TGTGCCAGCAGCCATCCACTGACTTTC.